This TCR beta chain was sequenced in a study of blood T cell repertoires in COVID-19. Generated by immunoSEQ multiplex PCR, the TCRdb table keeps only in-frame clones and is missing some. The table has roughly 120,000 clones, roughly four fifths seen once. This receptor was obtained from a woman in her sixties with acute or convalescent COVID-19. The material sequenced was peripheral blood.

CDR3 loop: CASRGQGEWTEAFF. The DNA of the CDR3 is TGTGCCAGCAGGGGACAGGGGGAGTGGACTGAAGCTTTCTTT. The rearrangement joins TRBV6-5 to TRBJ1-1; 11 nucleotides align to TRBD1. CDR1 and CDR2 (germline): MNHEY, SVGAGI. The CDR3 totals 14 residues. Germline trimming cut 6 bases from V and 5 bases from J; bases unmatched to any gene: 5.